The TCR beta chain described here comes from a study of blood T cells in healthy people across ages. This clonotype came up a few times. Its antigen is not identified. Overall study findings and caveats: More naive CD4+ cells and higher diversity were found in long-lived than in aged donors. Shifts in expanded clonotypes may have been confounded by donor CMV status, which was unknown. A strong correlation was found between TCR beta diversity and the percentage of naive T cells.

This CDR3 region has 16 residues. V lost 2 bases, J lost 4 bases, and 8 bases stayed unmatched. Germline CDR1 MNHEY, CDR2 SVGAGI. Together with a sample-barcoded 5' primer, a J-beta primer mix was included in a second PCR lasting roughly 6 to 12 cycles. Tagging of each cDNA molecule was performed by a template-switch adaptor with 12 random nucleotides. TCRdb passed the 5' RACE reads through MiXCR, listing each CDR3 protein once. The data contain around 990,000 distinct CDR3 sequences, roughly two fifths of them seen just once; the ten biggest clones take up less than 15%. The chain uses TRBV6-5 and TRBJ1-2, with 9 bases fitting TRBD1. This TCR derives from a man between 18 and 29 years old in good health. Sequenced sample: blood. The CDR3 region has the DNA TGTGCCAGCAGTTACGGGACAGGGTGGGCTTTCTATGGCTACACCTTC. Amino acid sequence: CASSYGTGWAFYGYTF.